The 10 T cell receptor beta chains below come from one sample, sequenced in a study of identical twins. TCRdb ran MiXCR on the 5' RACE reads and lists one entry per CDR3 protein. This table has about 520,000 distinct CDR3 sequences, 22% appearing once. The sample was also linked to a second study, of T cells expressing NK-cell markers.

The sequenced material came from CD4+ T cells sorted from blood. These TCRs come from a woman under 30 in good health.

This clonotype has only a few counts. The chain combines TRBV6-5 with TRBJ2-7, with D uncertain. Germline V lookup: CDR1 MNHEY, CDR2 SVGAGI. V was clipped by 2 bases and J by 5 bases, with 16 bases between them. This CDR3 contains 15 residues. The CDR3 coding sequence is TGTGCCAGCAGTTACCCCACAGATATCTTCCACGAGCAGTACTTC. The encoded protein is CASSYPTDIFHEQYF.

This clonotype was observed a handful of times. This chain links TRBV20-1 with TRBJ1-6, with D possibly being TRBD1 (5 bases). V dropped 6 bases and J dropped 10 bases, with 16 bases sitting between them. This CDR3 is 13 amino acids long. Germline CDR1 DFQATT, CDR2 SNEGSKA (reference sequence). CDR3 sequence reads: CSAPHQRGSPLHF. CDR3 DNA sequence: TGCAGTGCCCCCCATCAGAGGGGATCACCCCTCCACTTT.

This clonotype turned up a few times. V and J are TRBV7-3 and TRBJ2-5; 7 nucleotides align to TRBD2. The CDR3 sequence is 13 residues long. V gave up 4 bases and J gave up 5 bases; unmatched junction bases: 4. Germline CDR1 and CDR2: SGHTA and FQGTGA. The CDR3, as DNA: TGTGCCAGCAGCTGGGGGGGGAGGGAGACCCAGTACTTC. This encodes CASSWGGRETQYF.

The rearrangement links TRBV20-1 to TRBJ1-5; D is possibly TRBD1 (5 bases). V was trimmed by 0 bases and J by 6 bases, leaving 9 bases between them. The germline V gene has CDR1 DFQATT and CDR2 SNEGSKA (reference sequence). This CDR3 has 13 amino acids. CDR3 residues: CSARDGRAQPQHF. In DNA form, the CDR3 reads TGCAGTGCTAGAGATGGCAGGGCTCAGCCCCAGCATTTT.

The CDR3 is CAADFVYF. DNA of the CDR3: TGTGCCGCCGACTTCGTGTACTTC. The chain recombines TRBV12-3 or TRBV12-4 with TRBJ2-7; D gene uncertain. The V and J ends lost 11 bases and 12 bases respectively, with 11 bases between them. There are 8 residues in the CDR3.

This clonotype has only a few counts. This sequence joins TRBV20-1 and TRBJ1-2; D is unclear. Deletions cut 4 bases from V and 7 bases from J, with 13 bases between. The germline gives CDR1 DFQATT, CDR2 SNEGSKA (reference sequence). The length of the CDR3 is 12 residues. Here the CDR3 reads CSAMTPMGGYTF. Written as DNA, the CDR3 is TGCAGTGCTATGACTCCCATGGGTGGCTACACCTTC.

The chain has TRBV6-1 and TRBJ2-6; unclear D gene. V was cut by 8 bases and J by 0 bases, with 11 bases left in between. In germline, CDR1 is MNHNS, CDR2 SASEGT. The CDR3 covers 15 residues. The CDR3 DNA sequence: TGTGCCAGCCTTCCCCTGGGCTCTGGGGCCAACGTCCTGACTTTC. It yields the protein CASLPLGSGANVLTF.

The genes are TRBV29-1 and TRBJ2-3; maybe TRBD1 (6 bases). Trimming removed 6 bases from V and 4 bases from J, with 14 bases in between. Germline CDR1 is SQVTM and CDR2 is ANQGSEA. This CDR3 is built from 13 residues. This chain's CDR3 is CSVGQRTPDTQYF. The CDR3 nucleotides are TGCAGCGTGGGACAACGAACCCCAGATACGCAGTATTTT.

This clonotype was seen a handful of times. The chain combines TRBV20-1 with TRBJ2-5, with TRBD1 matching over 9 bases. The germline gives CDR1 DFQATT, CDR2 SNEGSKA (reference sequence). V lost 6 bases and J lost 2; bases outside the gene matches: 10. The CDR3 covers 15 residues. The CDR3 DNA follows: TGCAGTGCCCCGAGGACAGGGGCTAAACAAGAGACCCAGTACTTC. Its translation is CSAPRTGAKQETQYF.

There are many counts of this clonotype. This chain joins TRBV3-1 and TRBJ1-2, with D uncertain. CDR1 is LGHDT, CDR2 YNNKEL, per germline (reference sequence). The CDR3 sequence is 14 residues long. V lost 4 bases and J 2 bases, leaving 11 bases between the germline ends. In DNA, the CDR3 is TGTGCCAGCAGCCCTCGGACGGAGAACTATGGCTACACCTTC. This codes for CASSPRTENYGYTF.